This T cell receptor beta chain derives from a study of OX40 agonist ivuxolimab in advanced cancers. TCRdb's table, derived via immunoSEQ multiplex PCR, lists solely in-frame clones and lacks some. The repertoire consists of about 40,000 clones, with approximately 89% occurring once and the leading ten covering roughly a quarter. The source of this sequence is an adult with an advanced solid tumor such as melanoma, head and neck, liver or kidney cancer. The source was CD4+ or CD8+ T cells sorted from blood, collected in a trial of the OX40 agonist ivuxolimab.

The CDR3 reads CASSQDQVAGVSGANVLTF. The DNA for the CDR3 is TGCGCCAGCAGCCAAGATCAGGTGGCTGGGGTATCTGGGGCCAACGTCCTGACTTTC. The V call is TRBV4-1, the J call TRBJ2-6; D is unclear. V was shortened by 0 bases and J by 1 base, with 16 bases between the two germline ends. The CDR3 loop spans 19 amino acids. Germline CDR1 is MGHRA and CDR2 is YSYEKL.